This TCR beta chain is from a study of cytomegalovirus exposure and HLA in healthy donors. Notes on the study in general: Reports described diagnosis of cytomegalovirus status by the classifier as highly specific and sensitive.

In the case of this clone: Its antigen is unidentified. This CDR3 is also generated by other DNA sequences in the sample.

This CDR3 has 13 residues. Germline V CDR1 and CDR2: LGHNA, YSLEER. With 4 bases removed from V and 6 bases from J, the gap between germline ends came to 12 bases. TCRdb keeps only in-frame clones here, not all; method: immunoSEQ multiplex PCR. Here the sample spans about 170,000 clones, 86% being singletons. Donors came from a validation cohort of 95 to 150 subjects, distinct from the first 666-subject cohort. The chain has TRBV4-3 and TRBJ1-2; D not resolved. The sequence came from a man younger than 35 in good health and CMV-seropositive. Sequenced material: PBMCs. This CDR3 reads CASSPSREDGYTF. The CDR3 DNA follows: TGCGCCAGCAGCCCATCACGGGAGGATGGCTACACCTTC.